This T cell receptor (beta chain) was sequenced for a study of chemoradiotherapy in HPV16-positive cancers. Trimming pared 1 base from V and 2 bases from J, leaving 13 bases between. There are 16 residues in the CDR3. Germline V lookup: CDR1 SGHDT, CDR2 YYEEEE. TCRdb keeps only in-frame clones here, not all; method: immunoSEQ multiplex PCR. There are about 7,000 clones in the sample; about 79% occur only once, and 3.6% lies in the top ten. The specimen was collected from a patient who underwent chemoradiotherapy. This sequence joins TRBV5-6 and TRBJ1-3, with TRBD1 as a possible D gene (5 bases). The receptor comes from a human donor with HPV-associated anogenital cancer. In DNA, the CDR3 is TGTGCCAGCAGCTTGCCCGAACAGGTCCCTGGAAACACCATATATTTT. Translation gives CASSLPEQVPGNTIYF.